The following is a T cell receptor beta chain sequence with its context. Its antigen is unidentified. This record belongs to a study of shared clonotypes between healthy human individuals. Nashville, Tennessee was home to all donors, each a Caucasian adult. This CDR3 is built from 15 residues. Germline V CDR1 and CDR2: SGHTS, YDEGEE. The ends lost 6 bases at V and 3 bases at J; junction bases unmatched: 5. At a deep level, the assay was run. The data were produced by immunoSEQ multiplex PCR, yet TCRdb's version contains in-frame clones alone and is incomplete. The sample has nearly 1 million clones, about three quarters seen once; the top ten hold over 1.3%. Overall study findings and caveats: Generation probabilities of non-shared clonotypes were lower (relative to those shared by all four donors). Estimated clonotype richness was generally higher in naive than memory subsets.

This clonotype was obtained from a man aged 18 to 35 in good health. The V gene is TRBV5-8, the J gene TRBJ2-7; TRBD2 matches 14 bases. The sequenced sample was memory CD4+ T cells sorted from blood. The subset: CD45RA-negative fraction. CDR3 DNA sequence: TGTGCCAGCACCCGGACTAGCGGGGGGTTCTACGAGCAGTACTTC. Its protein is CASTRTSGGFYEQYF.